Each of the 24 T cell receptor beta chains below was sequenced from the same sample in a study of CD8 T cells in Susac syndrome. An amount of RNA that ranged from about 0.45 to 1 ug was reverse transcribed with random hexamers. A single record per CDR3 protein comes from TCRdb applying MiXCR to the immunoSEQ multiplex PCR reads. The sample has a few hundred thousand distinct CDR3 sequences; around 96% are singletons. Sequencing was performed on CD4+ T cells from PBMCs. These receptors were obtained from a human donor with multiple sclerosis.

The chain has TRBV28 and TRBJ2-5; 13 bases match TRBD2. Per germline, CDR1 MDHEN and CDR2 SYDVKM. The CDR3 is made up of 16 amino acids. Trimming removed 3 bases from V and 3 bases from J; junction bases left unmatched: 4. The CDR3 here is CASSFPGLAGKETQYF. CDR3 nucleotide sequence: TGTGCCAGCAGTTTCCCGGGACTAGCGGGAAAAGAGACCCAGTACTTC.

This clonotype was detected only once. CDR3 sequence reads: CASSLTEGLTGELFF. The DNA for the CDR3 is TGTGCCAGCAGCTTAACGGAGGGCCTTACCGGGGAGCTGTTTTTT. The chain recombines TRBV5-4 with TRBJ2-2; the D gene is possibly TRBD2 (6 bases). The CDR3 is 15 residues long. Trimming took 2 bases from V and 5 from J, leaving 13 bases between them. The germline gives CDR1 SGHNT, CDR2 YYREEE (reference sequence).

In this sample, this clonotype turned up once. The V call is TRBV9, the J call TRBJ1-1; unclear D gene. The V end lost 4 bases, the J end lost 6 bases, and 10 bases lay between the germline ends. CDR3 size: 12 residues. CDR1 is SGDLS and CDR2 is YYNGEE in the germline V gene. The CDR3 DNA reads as TGTGCCAGCAGCCGGAGTAACGCTGAAGCTTTCTTT. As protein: CASSRSNAEAFF.

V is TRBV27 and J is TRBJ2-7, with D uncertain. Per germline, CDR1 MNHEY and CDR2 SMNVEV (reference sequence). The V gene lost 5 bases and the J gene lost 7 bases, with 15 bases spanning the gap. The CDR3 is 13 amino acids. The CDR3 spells CASSTIPFKEQYF. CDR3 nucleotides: TGTGCCAGCAGTACTATCCCCTTCAAGGAGCAGTACTTC.

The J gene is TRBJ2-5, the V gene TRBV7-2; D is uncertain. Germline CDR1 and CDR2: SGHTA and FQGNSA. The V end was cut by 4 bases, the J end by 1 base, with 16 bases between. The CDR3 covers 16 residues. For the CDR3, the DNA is TGTGCCAGCAGCTCGCGACTCGATCGGTTCCAAGAGACCCAGTACTTC. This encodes CASSSRLDRFQETQYF. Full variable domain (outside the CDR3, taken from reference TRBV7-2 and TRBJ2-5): GAGVSQSPSNKVTEKGKDVELRCDPISGHTALYWYRQSLGQGLEFLIYFQGNSAPDKSGLPSDRFSAERTGGSVSTLTIQRTQQEDSAVYLCASSSRLDRFQETQYFGPGTRLLVL.

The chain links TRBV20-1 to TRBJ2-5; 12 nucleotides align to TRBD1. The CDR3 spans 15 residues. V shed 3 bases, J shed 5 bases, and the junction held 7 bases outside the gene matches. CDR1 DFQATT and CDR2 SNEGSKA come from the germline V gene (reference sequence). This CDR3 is CSASGGTGGSETQYF. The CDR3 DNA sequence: TGCAGTGCTAGCGGTGGGACAGGGGGCAGTGAGACCCAGTACTTC.

CDR3 in amino acids: CASSPDSSGAGQFF. The CDR3 DNA is TGTGCCAGCAGTCCTGACTCGAGCGGGGCTGGGCAGTTCTTC. The chain links TRBV9 to TRBJ2-1; 7 bases map to TRBD2. Looked up from germline, CDR1 is SGDLS and CDR2 is YYNGEE. The CDR3 consists of 14 residues. V was pared by 5 bases and J by 12 bases, with 14 bases of the junction left unmatched. Combining the CDR3 with reference TRBV9 and TRBJ2-1 gives the whole variable domain DSGVTQTPKHLITATGQRVTLRCSPRSGDLSVYWYQQSLDQGLQFLIQYYNGEERAKGNILERFSAQQFPDLHSELNLSSLELGDSALYFCASSPDSSGAGQFFGPGTRLTVL.

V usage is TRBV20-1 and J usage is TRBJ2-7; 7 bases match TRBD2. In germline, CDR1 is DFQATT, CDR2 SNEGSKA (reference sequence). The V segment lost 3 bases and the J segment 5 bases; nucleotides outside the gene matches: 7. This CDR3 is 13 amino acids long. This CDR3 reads CSARFGGGDEQYF. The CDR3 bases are TGCAGTGCTAGGTTTGGCGGGGGTGACGAGCAGTACTTC.

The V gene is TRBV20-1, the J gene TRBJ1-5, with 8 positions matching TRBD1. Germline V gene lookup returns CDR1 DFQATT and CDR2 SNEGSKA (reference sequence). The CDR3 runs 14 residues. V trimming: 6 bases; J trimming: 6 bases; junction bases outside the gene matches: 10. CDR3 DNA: TGCAGTGCCAGACGAGCAGGGGGCGGTCAGCCCCAGCATTTT. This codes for CSARRAGGGQPQHF.

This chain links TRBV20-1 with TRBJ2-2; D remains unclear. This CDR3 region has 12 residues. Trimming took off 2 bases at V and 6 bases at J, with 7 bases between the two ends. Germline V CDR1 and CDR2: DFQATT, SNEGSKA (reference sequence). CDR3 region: CSARSPPGELFF. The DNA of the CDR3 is TGCAGTGCTAGATCCCCCCCCGGGGAGCTGTTTTTT.

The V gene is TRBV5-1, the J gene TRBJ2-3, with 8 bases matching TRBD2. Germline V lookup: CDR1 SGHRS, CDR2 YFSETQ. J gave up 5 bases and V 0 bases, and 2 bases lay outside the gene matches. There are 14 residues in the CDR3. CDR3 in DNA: TGCGCCAGCAGCTTGGGACTAGCGCTAGATACGCAGTATTTT. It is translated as CASSLGLALDTQYF.

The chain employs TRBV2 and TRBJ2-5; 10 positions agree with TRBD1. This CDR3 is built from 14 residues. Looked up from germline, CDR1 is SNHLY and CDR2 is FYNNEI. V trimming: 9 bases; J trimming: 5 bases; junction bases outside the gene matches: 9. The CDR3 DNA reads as TGTGCCAGTTCTTATCGGACAGGGGGGGAGACCCAGTACTTC. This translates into CASSYRTGGETQYF. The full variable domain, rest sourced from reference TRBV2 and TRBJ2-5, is EPEVTQTPSHQVTQMGQEVILRCVPISNHLYFYWYRQILGQKVEFLVSFYNNEISEKSEIFDDQFSVERPDGSNFTLKIRSTKLEDSAMYFCASSYRTGGETQYFGPGTRLLVL.

CDR3 residues: CASSLTGGLSEQYF. In nucleotides, the CDR3 is TGCGCCAGCAGCTTGACGGGAGGGCTGTCCGAGCAGTACTTC. The chain joins TRBV5-1 to TRBJ2-7, with TRBD2 matching over 8 bases. The CDR3 is 14 residues long. Germline V gene lookup returns CDR1 SGHRS and CDR2 YFSETQ. Losses at the gene ends were 1 base for V and 6 bases for J; bases not matched to a gene: 6.

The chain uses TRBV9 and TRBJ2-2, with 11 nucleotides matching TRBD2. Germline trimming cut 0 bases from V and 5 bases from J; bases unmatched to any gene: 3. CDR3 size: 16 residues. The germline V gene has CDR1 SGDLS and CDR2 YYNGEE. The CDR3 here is CASSVGLAGGTGELFF. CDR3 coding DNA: TGTGCCAGCAGCGTAGGGCTAGCGGGAGGAACCGGGGAGCTGTTTTTT.

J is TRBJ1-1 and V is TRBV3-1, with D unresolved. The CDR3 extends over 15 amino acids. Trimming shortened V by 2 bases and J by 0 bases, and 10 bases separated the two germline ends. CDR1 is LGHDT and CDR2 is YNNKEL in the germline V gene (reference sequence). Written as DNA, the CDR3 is TGTGCCAGCAGCCAATTGCCAGGCCTGAACACTGAAGCTTTCTTT. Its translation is CASSQLPGLNTEAFF.

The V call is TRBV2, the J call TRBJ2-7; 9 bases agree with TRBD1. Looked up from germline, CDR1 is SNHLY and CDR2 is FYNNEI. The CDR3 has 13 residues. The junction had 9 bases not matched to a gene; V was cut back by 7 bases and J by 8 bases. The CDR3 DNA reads TGTGCCAGCACCGGGACAGGGTATTTGCAGCAGTACTTC. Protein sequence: CASTGTGYLQQYF.

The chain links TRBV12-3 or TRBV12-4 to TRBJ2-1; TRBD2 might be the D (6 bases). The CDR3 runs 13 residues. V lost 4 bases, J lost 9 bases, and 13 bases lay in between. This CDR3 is CASSSTRKAEQFF. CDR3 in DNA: TGTGCCAGCAGTTCGACTAGAAAGGCTGAGCAGTTCTTC.

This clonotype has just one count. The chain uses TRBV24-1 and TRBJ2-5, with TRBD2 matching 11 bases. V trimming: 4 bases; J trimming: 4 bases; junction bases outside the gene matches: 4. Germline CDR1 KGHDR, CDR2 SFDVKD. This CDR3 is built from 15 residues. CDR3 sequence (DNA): TGTGCCACCAGTGACACCACTAGCGGGGGAGAGACCCAGTACTTC. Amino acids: CATSDTTSGGETQYF.

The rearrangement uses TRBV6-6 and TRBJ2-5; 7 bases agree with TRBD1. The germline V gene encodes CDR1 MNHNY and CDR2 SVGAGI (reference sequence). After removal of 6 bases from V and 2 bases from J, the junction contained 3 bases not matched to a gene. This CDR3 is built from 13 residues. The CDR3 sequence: CASRDRVQETQYF. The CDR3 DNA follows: TGTGCCAGCAGAGACAGGGTGCAAGAGACCCAGTACTTC.

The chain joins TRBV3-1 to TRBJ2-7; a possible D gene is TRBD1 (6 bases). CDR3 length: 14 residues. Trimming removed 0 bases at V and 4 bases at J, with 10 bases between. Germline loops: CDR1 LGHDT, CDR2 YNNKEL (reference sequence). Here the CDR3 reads CASSQDKGGYEQYF. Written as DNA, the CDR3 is TGTGCCAGCAGCCAAGATAAAGGGGGATACGAGCAGTACTTC.

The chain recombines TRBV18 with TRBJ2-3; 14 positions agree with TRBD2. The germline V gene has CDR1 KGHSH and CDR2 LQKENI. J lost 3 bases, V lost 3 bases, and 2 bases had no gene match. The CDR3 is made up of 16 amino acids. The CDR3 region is CASSPGLAGVTDTQYF. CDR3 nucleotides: TGTGCCAGCTCACCGGGACTAGCGGGGGTAACAGATACGCAGTATTTT.

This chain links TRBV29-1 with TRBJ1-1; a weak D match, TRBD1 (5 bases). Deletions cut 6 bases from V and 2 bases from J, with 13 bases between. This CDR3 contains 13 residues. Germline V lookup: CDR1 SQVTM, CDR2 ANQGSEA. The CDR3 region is CSVRLGPNTEAFF. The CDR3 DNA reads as TGCAGCGTCCGCCTGGGACCCAACACTGAAGCTTTCTTT.

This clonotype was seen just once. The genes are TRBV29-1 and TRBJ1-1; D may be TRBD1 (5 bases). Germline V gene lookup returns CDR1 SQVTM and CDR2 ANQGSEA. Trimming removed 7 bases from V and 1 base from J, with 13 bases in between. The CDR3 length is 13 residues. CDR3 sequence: CSAPGLPNTEAFF. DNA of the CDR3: TGCAGCGCCCCGGGACTCCCGAACACTGAAGCTTTCTTT.

CDR3 DNA sequence: TGTGCCTGGAGGTTTGGAGCGGGAGGAGTAGATACGCAGTATTTT. Translation gives CAWRFGAGGVDTQYF. The chain carries TRBV30 and TRBJ2-3; 9 nucleotides align to TRBD2. The CDR3 is 15 amino acids. Germline CDR1 reads GTSNPN; CDR2 reads SVGIG (reference sequence). Trimming at V came to 3 bases and at J to 5 bases, leaving 9 bases not matched to a gene.